This TCR beta chain comes out of a study of CD8 T cells in ankylosing spondylitis. Study-wide findings and caveats: From matched ankylosing spondylitis synovial fluid, disease-linked clones were reportedly recovered at significantly enriched levels. CD8+ by phenotype, disease-linked clones were relatively rare in peripheral blood.

Quantitative 5'-RACE with molecular barcodes produced the TCR beta libraries. In TCRdb, the 5' RACE reads were re-called with MiXCR into one record per CDR3 protein. Among some 15,000 distinct CDR3 sequences, over 7% were seen once, and the ten largest hold around a third. Trimming removed 9 bases from V and 1 base from J, with 10 bases in between. The CDR3 length is 13 residues. Germline CDR1 reads MNHNY; CDR2 reads SVGAGI (reference sequence). This clonotype occurred many times. Its cognate antigen is unknown. The clonotype was recovered from a male donor with ankylosing spondylitis or in good health (not recorded which). Input material: blood. V gene TRBV6-6 combines with J gene TRBJ2-4; D is possibly TRBD2 (6 bases). The chain's CDR3 is CASAGQAKNIQYF. The CDR3 bases are TGTGCCAGTGCGGGGCAGGCCAAAAACATTCAGTACTTC.